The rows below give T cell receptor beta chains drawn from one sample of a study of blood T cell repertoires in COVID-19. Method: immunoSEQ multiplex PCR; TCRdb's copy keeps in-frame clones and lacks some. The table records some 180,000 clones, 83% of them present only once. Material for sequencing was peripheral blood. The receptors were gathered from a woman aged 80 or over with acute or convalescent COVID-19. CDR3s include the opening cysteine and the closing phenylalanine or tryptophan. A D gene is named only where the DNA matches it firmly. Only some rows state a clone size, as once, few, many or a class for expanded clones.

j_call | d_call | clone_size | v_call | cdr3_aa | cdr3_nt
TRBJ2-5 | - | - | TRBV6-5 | CASSLETRQTQYF | TGTGCCAGCAGTTTGGAGACTAGACAGACCCAGTACTTC
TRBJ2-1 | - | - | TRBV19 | CASSMGGDEQFF | TGTGCCAGTAGTATGGGGGGAGATGAGCAGTTCTTC
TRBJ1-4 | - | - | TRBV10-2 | CASSETDRGVREKLFF | TGCGCCAGCAGTGAGACGGATAGGGGTGTTCGTGAAAAACTGTTTTTT
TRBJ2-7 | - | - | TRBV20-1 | CSASLPVSYEQYF | TGCAGTGCTAGTCTCCCCGTGTCCTACGAGCAGTACTTC
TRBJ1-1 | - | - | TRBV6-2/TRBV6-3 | CASSRREGLSTEAFF | TGTGCCAGCAGCCGAAGGGAGGGATTGAGCACTGAAGCTTTCTTT
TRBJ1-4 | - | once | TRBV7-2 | CASSLVFGEVLFF | TGTGCCAGCAGCTTGGTGTTTGGTGAGGTACTGTTTTTT
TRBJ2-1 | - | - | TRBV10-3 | CAISVVAPYNEQFF | TGTGCCATCAGTGTTGTGGCCCCCTACAATGAGCAGTTCTTC
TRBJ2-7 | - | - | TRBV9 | CASSAESSYEQYF | TGTGCCAGCAGCGCCGAGAGCTCCTACGAGCAGTACTTC
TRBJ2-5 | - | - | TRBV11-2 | CASSLPYRETQYF | TGTGCCAGCAGCTTACCCTACCGGGAGACCCAGTACTTC
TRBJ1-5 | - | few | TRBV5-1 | CASSLAGESNQPQHF | TGCGCCAGCAGCTTGGCGGGGGAAAGCAATCAGCCCCAGCATTTT
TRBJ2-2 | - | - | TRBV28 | CASRVTGIGGELFF | TGTGCCAGCAGGGTTACAGGGATCGGCGGGGAGCTGTTTTTT
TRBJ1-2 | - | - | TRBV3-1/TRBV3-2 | CASSQDTLGRGYGYTF | TGTGCCAGCAGCCAAGATACATTAGGAAGAGGCTATGGCTACACCTTC
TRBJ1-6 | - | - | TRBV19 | CASSTFGSSYNSPLHF | TGTGCCAGTAGTACCTTCGGGAGCTCCTATAATTCACCCCTCCACTTT
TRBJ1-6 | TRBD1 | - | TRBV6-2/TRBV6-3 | CASSPRRLRTGLYSPLHF | TGTGCCAGCAGTCCGAGAAGACTGAGGACAGGCTTGTATTCACCCCTCCACTTT
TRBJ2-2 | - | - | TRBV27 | CASSSVGELFF | TGTGCCAGCAGTTCGGTAGGGGAGCTGTTTTTT
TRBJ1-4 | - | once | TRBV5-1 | CASSLDHAATNEKLFF | TGCGCCAGCAGCTTGGATCACGCAGCAACTAATGAAAAACTGTTTTTT
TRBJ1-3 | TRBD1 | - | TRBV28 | CASSSFRDREIVGNTIYF | TGTGCCAGCAGTTCCTTCCGGGACAGGGAGATAGTAGGAAACACCATATATTTT
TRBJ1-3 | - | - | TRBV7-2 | CASSLVEAGNTIYF | TGTGCCAGCAGCTTAGTGGAGGCTGGAAACACCATATATTTT
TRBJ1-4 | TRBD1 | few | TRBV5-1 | CASSLAVVRDRETNEKLFF | TGCGCCAGCAGCTTGGCGGTCGTCCGGGACAGAGAAACTAATGAAAAACTGTTTTTT
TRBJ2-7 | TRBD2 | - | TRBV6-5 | CASRSGSSYEQYF | TGTGCCAGCAGGAGCGGGAGCTCCTACGAGCAGTACTTC
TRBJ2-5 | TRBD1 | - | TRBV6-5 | CAIKTGANQETQYF | TGTGCCATCAAGACAGGGGCCAACCAAGAGACCCAGTACTTC
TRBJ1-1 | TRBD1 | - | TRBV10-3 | CAISEEGAITEAFF | TGTGCCATCAGTGAAGAGGGGGCGATAACTGAAGCTTTCTTT
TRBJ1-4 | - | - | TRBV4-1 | CASSQEQGSNEKLFF | TGCGCCAGCAGCCAAGAACAGGGATCTAATGAAAAACTGTTTTTT
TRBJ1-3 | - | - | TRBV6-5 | CATKTEFSGNTIYF | TGTGCCACCAAGACAGAGTTCTCTGGAAACACCATATATTTT
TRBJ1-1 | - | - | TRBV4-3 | CASSQDLGYEAFF | TGCGCCAGCAGCCAAGATCTGGGCTATGAAGCTTTCTTT
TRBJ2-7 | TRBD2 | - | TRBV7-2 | CASSFRAGGRYEQYF | TGTGCCAGCAGCTTTAGAGCGGGGGGGAGATACGAGCAGTACTTC
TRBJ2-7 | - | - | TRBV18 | CASSPLQEQGYEQYF | TGTGCCAGCTCACCACTTCAAGAGCAGGGCTACGAGCAGTACTTC
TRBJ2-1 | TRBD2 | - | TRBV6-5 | CASRSSGRAGEQFF | TGTGCCAGCAGATCTAGCGGGAGGGCCGGTGAGCAGTTCTTC
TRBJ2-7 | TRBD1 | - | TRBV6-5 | CASSPSGQGSYEQYF | TGTGCCAGCAGCCCCTCGGGACAGGGATCCTACGAGCAGTACTTC
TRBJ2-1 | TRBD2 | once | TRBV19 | CASSIELAGGILFF | TGTGCCAGTAGTATAGAGCTAGCGGGGGGGATATTGTTCTTC
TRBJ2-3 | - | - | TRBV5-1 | CASSIGLTQPDTQYF | TGCGCCAGCAGCATCGGACTCACCCAGCCAGATACGCAGTATTTT
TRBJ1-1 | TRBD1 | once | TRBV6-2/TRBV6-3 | CASSYHGQAMNTEAFF | TGTGCCAGCAGTTACCACGGACAGGCGATGAACACTGAAGCTTTCTTT
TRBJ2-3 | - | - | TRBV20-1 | CSALRTDTQYF | TGCAGTGCACTGCGAACAGATACGCAGTATTTT